These T cell receptor beta chains were read from a single sample in a study of cytomegalovirus exposure and HLA in healthy donors. TCRdb's table, derived via immunoSEQ multiplex PCR, lists solely in-frame clones and lacks some. This sample has 110,000 to 150,000 clones, with about 80% found just once. The sequenced sample was PBMCs. Source of these receptors: a woman aged 60-75 years in good health and CMV-seropositive. CDR3s include the opening cysteine and the closing phenylalanine or tryptophan. D genes are given only for firm matches. Size is stated for part of the rows, as once, few or many counts, or as a class when the clone is expanded.

v_call	d_call	clone_size	j_call	cdr3_nt	cdr3_aa
TRBV5-1	TRBD2	NA	TRBJ2-1	TGCGCCAGCAGCTTGGTCTCTAGCGGGAGTTTCTACAATGAGCAGTTCTTC	CASSLVSSGSFYNEQFF
TRBV28	NA	NA	TRBJ1-5	TGTGCCAGCAGTTTCCTCCCCTGGGCGCCCCAGCATTTT	CASSFLPWAPQHF
TRBV4-1	TRBD2	NA	TRBJ2-7	TGCGCCAGCAGCCAGGGACTAGCGAGCTCCTACGAGCAGTACTTC	CASSQGLASSYEQYF
TRBV28	NA	NA	TRBJ1-1	TGTGCCAGCAGTTTCCCCGGGACTGAAGCTTTCTTT	CASSFPGTEAFF
TRBV19	NA	NA	TRBJ2-1	TGTGCCAGTAGTATGAGCTCTTACAATGAGCAGTTCTTC	CASSMSSYNEQFF
TRBV2	NA	NA	TRBJ1-2	TGTGCCAGCAGTGGTAGGGGTTGGGGCTACACCTTC	CASSGRGWGYTF
TRBV2	NA	NA	TRBJ2-7	TGTGCCAGCAGTGTGGACGGGAGCCATCCCTACGAGCAGTACTTC	CASSVDGSHPYEQYF
TRBV27	NA	NA	TRBJ1-1	TGTGCCAGCAGTTTCCGCGGCAGGGACACTGAAGCTTTCTTT	CASSFRGRDTEAFF
TRBV28	TRBD2	NA	TRBJ2-7	TGTGCCAGCAGTTCCCAGACTAGCATTGAGTACGAGCAGTACTTC	CASSSQTSIEYEQYF
TRBV14	TRBD2	NA	TRBJ2-5	TGTGCCAGCAGCCAACCTAGCGGGGGCCAAGAGACCCAGTACTTC	CASSQPSGGQETQYF
TRBV7-2	NA	NA	TRBJ1-5	TGTGCCAGCAGCTTAGCACTAGGGAATCAGCCCCAGCATTTT	CASSLALGNQPQHF
TRBV7-9	TRBD2	NA	TRBJ2-1	TGTGCCAGCAGCCCCCGACTAGCGGGACAATTCCTCAATGAGCAGTTCTTC	CASSPRLAGQFLNEQFF
TRBV30	NA	NA	TRBJ1-1	TGTGCCTGGGCGACCTCCAGGGTCACTGAAGCTTTCTTT	CAWATSRVTEAFF
TRBV21-1	NA	NA	TRBJ2-7	TGTGCCAGCAGTAAGGGGGACCGACGGGAGCAGTACTTC	CASSKGDRREQYF
TRBV7-2	TRBD1	few	TRBJ2-2	TGTGCCAGCAGCTCGGGACAGGGGAGGACCGGGGAGCTGTTTTTT	CASSSGQGRTGELFF
TRBV9	NA	NA	TRBJ1-3	TGTGCCAGCAGCGCCACTACAGGGTTGGTAAACACCATATATTTT	CASSATTGLVNTIYF
TRBV6-1	NA	NA	TRBJ2-6	TGTGCCATCCCGACTGCGTCTGGGGCCAACGTCCTGACTTTC	CAIPTASGANVLTF
TRBV5-4	NA	NA	TRBJ1-4	TGTGCCAGCAGCGCCGCCTTGGGAGCTAATGAAAAACTGTTTTTT	CASSAALGANEKLFF
TRBV5-6	NA	NA	TRBJ2-5	TGTGCCAGCAGCTTGATAGGGGCTACCCTCCAAGAGACCCAGTACTTC	CASSLIGATLQETQYF
TRBV5-1	NA	NA	TRBJ2-1	TGCGCCAGCAGCGTTCGACCCGGGGTGAATGAGCAGTTCTTC	CASSVRPGVNEQFF
TRBV29-1	NA	NA	TRBJ2-1	TGCAGCGTGGAAGATTCGGTCGGCAATGAGCAGTTCTTC	CSVEDSVGNEQFF
TRBV6-5	TRBD2	NA	TRBJ2-3	TGTGCCAGCAGTTACTCATCGGGAGGGACAGATACGCAGTATTTT	CASSYSSGGTDTQYF
TRBV7-2	TRBD1	few	TRBJ2-7	TGTGCCAGCAGTCCTACGACAGGGTACGAGCAGTACTTC	CASSPTTGYEQYF
TRBV11-2	TRBD1	NA	TRBJ1-3	TGTGCCAGCGGAACAGGGGGATCTGGAAACACCATATATTTT	CASGTGGSGNTIYF
TRBV4-3	TRBD2	NA	TRBJ2-7	TGCGCCAGCAGCCAAGGAGAGATCGGGGGGTACGAGCAGTACTTC	CASSQGEIGGYEQYF
TRBV7-6	NA	few	TRBJ2-1	TGTGCCAGCACGGGTCAGGGGACCACTGAGCAGTTCTTC	CASTGQGTTEQFF
TRBV5-5	TRBD2	NA	TRBJ2-1	TGTGCCTGGGGGATAGCGGGAGGGCGTGAGCAGTTCTTC	CAWGIAGGREQFF
TRBV10-2	TRBD1	NA	TRBJ2-7	TGCGCCAGCAGTGCCACAGGGGGGTCCTACGAGCAGTACTTC	CASSATGGSYEQYF
TRBV10-3	NA	NA	TRBJ2-7	TGTGCCATCAGTGACCCGGGAAGTACGGAGCAGTACTTC	CAISDPGSTEQYF
TRBV7-3	NA	NA	TRBJ2-2	TGTGCCAGCAGCTCTGACAGTTTCACCGGGGAGCTGTTTTTT	CASSSDSFTGELFF
TRBV25-1	NA	once	TRBJ2-7	TGTGCCAGCAGTGTCCCACGCGAGGGAGGCGAGCAGTACTTC	CASSVPREGGEQYF
TRBV6-5	NA	NA	TRBJ1-1	TGTGCCAGCAAAAAAGGACAGTCAACTGAAGCTTTCTTT	CASKKGQSTEAFF
TRBV18	NA	NA	TRBJ2-1	TGTGCCAGCTCACCTAGACACTCCCCTACAGATGAGCAGTTCTTC	CASSPRHSPTDEQFF
TRBV30	TRBD2	NA	TRBJ2-1	TGTGCCTGGAGTTTAGCGGGAGGGCGGCCCAATGAGCAGTTCTTC	CAWSLAGGRPNEQFF
TRBV9	NA	NA	TRBJ2-3	TGTGCCAGCAGCGCGGGGGGCTGGGGAGATACGCAGTATTTT	CASSAGGWGDTQYF
TRBV28	NA	NA	TRBJ1-2	TGTGCCAGCAGTCAAAATACTATGTTAGGCTACACCTTC	CASSQNTMLGYTF
TRBV28	TRBD1	NA	TRBJ1-4	TGTGCCAGCAAGTGGACAGGAGCCGAAAAACTGTTTTTT	CASKWTGAEKLFF
TRBV18	TRBD1	once	TRBJ2-7	TGTGCCAGCTCCCTCAACCGGGACAGGCCTAACTACGAGCAGTACTTC	CASSLNRDRPNYEQYF
TRBV27	TRBD2	few	TRBJ2-7	TGTGCCAGCAGTTTCACTAGCGGGACACGCGAGCAGTACTTC	CASSFTSGTREQYF
TRBV5-6	NA	NA	TRBJ1-4	TGTGCCAGCAGCTTGGTTGGGGGGAGAAATGAAAAACTGTTTTTT	CASSLVGGRNEKLFF
TRBV6-6	NA	NA	TRBJ1-1	TGTGCCAGCAGTTACACAGACACTGAAGCTTTCTTT	CASSYTDTEAFF
TRBV5-1	TRBD1	NA	TRBJ1-6	TGCGCCAGCAGCTCGTGGACAGGAACTAATTCACCCCTCCACTTT	CASSSWTGTNSPLHF
TRBV30	NA	few	TRBJ1-4	TGTGCCTGGAGCGCGACCATGAGGGGGGGACGTCGGGAAAAACTGTTTTTT	CAWSATMRGGRREKLFF
TRBV6-1	TRBD2	NA	TRBJ2-7	TGTGCCAGCAGTGTCCAAACTAGCGGGGGTAAGCAGTACTTC	CASSVQTSGGKQYF
TRBV5-4	NA	NA	TRBJ2-5	TGTGCCAGCAACCCTGTGGGAGTGGAGACCCAGTACTTC	CASNPVGVETQYF
TRBV7-2	NA	NA	TRBJ1-2	TGTGCCAGCAGCCTAGGCCGCCAAAGCGGTGGCTACACCTTC	CASSLGRQSGGYTF
TRBV11-2	NA	NA	TRBJ2-7	TGTGCCAGCAGCTCCTTCGGTAGCGACGAGCAGTACTTC	CASSSFGSDEQYF